The present entry profiles one T cell receptor (beta chain) with its context. Its antigen remains unidentified. Only in-frame clones appear in the TCRdb table, and some are missing; sequencing was by immunoSEQ multiplex PCR. The table shows fewer than 85,000 clones, with over 85% occurring only once. This CDR3 has 16 amino acids. The V gene's germline CDR1 is SGHVS and CDR2 FQNEAQ. The V segment lost 5 bases and the J segment 2 bases; nucleotides outside the gene matches: 12. Patients were ruled out by autoimmune disease history or systemic immunosuppression. The record originates from a study of OX40 agonist ivuxolimab in advanced cancers. Study-wide context: The patients received ivuxolimab by intravenous route every 2 weeks at 0.01 to 10 mg/kg. Whole-study findings and limits: At 0.1 to 3.0 mg/kg and by week 6, CD4+ and CD8+ T cells in the blood had expanded clonally. Clonal expansion in partial responders at 0.1-3.0 mg/kg ranked among the lowest.

The sequence was collected from an adult with an advanced solid tumor such as melanoma, head and neck, liver or kidney cancer. The source material was CD4+ or CD8+ T cells sorted from blood, sampled in a trial of the OX40 agonist ivuxolimab. This chain uses TRBV7-8 with TRBJ2-7; 7 bases match TRBD2. This CDR3 is CASSLRTGGTPYEQYF. The DNA for the CDR3 is TGTGCCAGCAGCCTCCGGACGGGAGGCACCCCCTACGAGCAGTACTTC.